One T cell receptor beta chain is described in this entry. This specimen comes from a study of STAT5B mutations in CD4+ large granular lymphocyte leukemia. The CDR3 covers 17 residues. Germline-derived CDR1 and CDR2 are LGHNA and YNFKEQ. V lost 4 bases and J lost 7; bases outside the gene matches: 10. The repertoire was sequenced with immunoSEQ multiplex PCR; TCRdb's copy has only in-frame clones and lacks some. The sample shows about 21,000 clones, 70% of them seen only once. The genes are TRBV4-2 and TRBJ2-2; 12 bases agree with TRBD2. Sequenced input: CD4+ T cells from blood buffy coats. The sequence derives from a human donor in good health. The CDR3 coding sequence is TGTGCCAGCAGCCTCATTCCGGGACTAGCGGGTGGCGGGGAGCTGTTTTTT. Translating gives CASSLIPGLAGGGELFF.